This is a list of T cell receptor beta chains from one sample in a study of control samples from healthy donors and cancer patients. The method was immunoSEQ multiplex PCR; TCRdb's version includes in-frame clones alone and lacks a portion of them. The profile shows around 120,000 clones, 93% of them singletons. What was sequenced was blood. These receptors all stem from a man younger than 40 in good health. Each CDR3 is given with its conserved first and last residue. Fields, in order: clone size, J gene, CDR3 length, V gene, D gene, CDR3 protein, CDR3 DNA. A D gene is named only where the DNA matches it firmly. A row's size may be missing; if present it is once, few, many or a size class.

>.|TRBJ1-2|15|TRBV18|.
CASSPLTTGNYGYTF
TGTGCCAGCTCACCCCTTACCACGGGTAACTATGGCTACACCTTC
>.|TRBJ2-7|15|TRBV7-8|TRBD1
CASSSRDRVSYEQYF
TGTGCCAGCAGCTCGAGAGACAGGGTGAGCTACGAGCAGTACTTC
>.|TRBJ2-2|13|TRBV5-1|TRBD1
CASSRGTAGELFF
TGCGCCAGCAGCAGAGGGACAGCTGGGGAGCTGTTTTTT
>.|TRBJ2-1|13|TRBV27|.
CASSFTHGGEQFF
TGTGCCAGCAGTTTCACGCATGGGGGTGAGCAGTTCTTC
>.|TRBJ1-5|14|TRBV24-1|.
CATSDRHSNQPQHF
TGTGCCACCAGTGATCGACACAGCAATCAGCCCCAGCATTTT
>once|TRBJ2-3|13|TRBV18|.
CASSPPSADTQYF
TGTGCCAGCTCACCACCTTCCGCAGATACGCAGTATTTT
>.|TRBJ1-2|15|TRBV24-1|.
CATSDRVAGIAGYTF
TGTGCCACCAGTGATCGTGTTGCTGGGATCGCTGGCTACACCTTC
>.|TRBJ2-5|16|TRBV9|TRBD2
CASSLSGGTGGETQYF
TGTGCCAGTAGCCTTAGCGGGGGAACGGGTGGGGAGACCCAGTACTTC
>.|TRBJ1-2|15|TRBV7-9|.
CASSSSGARADGYTF
TGTGCCAGCAGCTCTTCCGGGGCCAGGGCGGATGGCTACACCTTC
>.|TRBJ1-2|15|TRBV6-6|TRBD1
CASSSGQGGNYGYTF
TGTGCCAGCAGTTCCGGACAGGGGGGTAACTATGGCTACACCTTC
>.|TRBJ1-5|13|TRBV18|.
CASSSASNQPQHF
TGTGCCAGCTCATCAGCTAGCAATCAGCCCCAGCATTTT
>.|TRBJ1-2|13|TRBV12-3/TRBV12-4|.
CASSDTRRGGYTF
TGTGCCAGCAGCGACACCCGGAGGGGAGGCTACACCTTC
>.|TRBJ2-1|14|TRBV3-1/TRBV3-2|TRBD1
CASTPTRTGGKQFF
TGTGCCAGCACTCCGACCCGGACAGGGGGTAAGCAGTTCTTC
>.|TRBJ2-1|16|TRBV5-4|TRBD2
CASSSTSGGVWDEQFF
TGTGCCAGCAGCTCCACTAGCGGGGGGGTGTGGGATGAGCAGTTCTTC
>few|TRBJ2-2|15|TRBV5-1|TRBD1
CASRILQGATGELFF
TGCGCCAGCAGGATCCTACAGGGGGCAACCGGGGAGCTGTTTTTT
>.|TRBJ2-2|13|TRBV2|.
CASSAEVAGELFF
TGTGCCAGCAGCGCTGAGGTGGCCGGGGAGCTGTTTTTT
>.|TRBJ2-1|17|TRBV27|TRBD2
CASSSWTSGGTVNEQFF
TGTGCCAGCAGTTCATGGACTAGCGGGGGCACCGTAAATGAGCAGTTCTTC
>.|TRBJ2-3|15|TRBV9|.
CASSVGGATSDTQYF
TGTGCCAGCAGCGTAGGGGGGGCGACCTCAGATACGCAGTATTTT
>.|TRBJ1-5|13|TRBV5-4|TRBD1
CASSLQGDKPQHF
TGTGCCAGCAGCTTACAGGGGGATAAGCCCCAGCATTTT
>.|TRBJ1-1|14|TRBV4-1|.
CASSQERGNTEAFF
TGCGCCAGCAGCCAAGAACGGGGGAACACTGAAGCTTTCTTT
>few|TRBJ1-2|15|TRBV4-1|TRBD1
CASSPPQGQGDGYTF
TGCGCCAGCAGCCCCCCCCAGGGACAGGGAGATGGCTACACCTTC
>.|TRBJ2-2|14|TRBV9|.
CASSELREHRGAVF
TGTGCCAGCAGCGAATTGCGGGAACACCGGGGAGCTGTTTTT
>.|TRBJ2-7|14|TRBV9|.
CASSVEPATYEQYF
TGTGCCAGCAGCGTAGAGCCGGCGACCTACGAGCAGTACTTC
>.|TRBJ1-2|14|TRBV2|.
CASSVDSYSYGYTF
TGTGCCAGCAGTGTCGACAGCTACTCGTATGGCTACACCTTC
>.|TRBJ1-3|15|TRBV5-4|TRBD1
CASSLNRGHGNTIYF
TGTGCCAGCAGCTTAAACAGGGGGCACGGAAACACCATATATTTT
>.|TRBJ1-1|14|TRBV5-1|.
CASSPENRRTEAFF
TGCGCCAGCAGCCCCGAGAATAGACGGACTGAAGCTTTCTTT
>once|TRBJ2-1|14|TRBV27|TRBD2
CASSSRDYTNEQFF
TGTGCCAGCAGTTCCCGGGACTACACAAATGAGCAGTTCTTC
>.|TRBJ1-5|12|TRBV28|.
CASTPGGQPQHF
TGTGCCAGCACCCCCGGGGGGCAGCCCCAGCATTTT
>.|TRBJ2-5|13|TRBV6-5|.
CATPGLLTGTQYF
TGTGCCACCCCGGGGCTGTTGACAGGGACCCAGTACTTC
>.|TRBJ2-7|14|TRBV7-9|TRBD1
CASSLDDRGDEQYF
TGTGCCAGCAGCTTAGACGACAGGGGAGACGAGCAGTACTTC
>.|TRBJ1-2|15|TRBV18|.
CASSPGLSLGYGYTF
TGTGCCAGCTCACCGGGGCTCAGCCTGGGGTATGGCTACACCTTC
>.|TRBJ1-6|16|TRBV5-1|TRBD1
CASSLFDRGSNSPLHF
TGCGCCAGCAGCTTGTTTGACAGGGGGAGTAATTCACCCCTCCACTTT
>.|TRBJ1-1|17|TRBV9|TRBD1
CASSVGDRGPRDTEAFF
TGTGCCAGCAGCGTAGGGGACAGGGGGCCGAGGGACACTGAAGCTTTCTTT
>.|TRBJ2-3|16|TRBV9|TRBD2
CASSVVRLAGTDTQYF
TGTGCCAGCAGCGTAGTGCGACTAGCGGGGACAGATACGCAGTATTTT
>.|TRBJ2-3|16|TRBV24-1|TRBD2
CATSDYGGVGTDTQYF
TGTGCCACCAGTGATTACGGGGGGGTAGGCACAGATACGCAGTATTTT
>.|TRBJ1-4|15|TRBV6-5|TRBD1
CASSRGAGGNEKLFF
TGTGCCAGCAGTCGAGGGGCAGGGGGTAATGAAAAACTGTTTTTT
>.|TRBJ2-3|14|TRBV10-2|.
CASSESSAVDTQYF
TGCGCCAGCAGTGAGTCGTCGGCAGTCGATACGCAGTATTTT
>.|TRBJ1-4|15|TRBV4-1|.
CASSQERGTNEKLFF
TGCGCCAGCAGCCAAGAACGTGGAACTAATGAAAAACTGTTTTTT
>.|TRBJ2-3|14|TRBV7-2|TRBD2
CASSRGTSYDTQYF
TGTGCCAGCAGCCGTGGGACTAGCTACGATACGCAGTATTTT
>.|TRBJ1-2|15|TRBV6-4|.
CASSEYLGLHYGYTF
TGTGCCAGCAGTGAGTACTTGGGACTGCACTATGGCTACACCTTC
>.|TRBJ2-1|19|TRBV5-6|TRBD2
CASSFSGGAPGSPYNEQFF
TGTGCCAGCAGCTTTAGCGGGGGGGCCCCCGGGTCCCCCTACAATGAGCAGTTCTTC
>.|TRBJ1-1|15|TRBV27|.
CASSLVGALGTEAFF
TGTGCCAGCAGTTTAGTTGGGGCCTTAGGTACTGAAGCTTTCTTT
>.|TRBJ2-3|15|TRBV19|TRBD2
CASSILAGGTDTQYF
TGTGCCAGTAGTATTCTAGCGGGGGGCACAGATACGCAGTATTTT
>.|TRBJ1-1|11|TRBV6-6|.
CASSYMGEAFF
TGTGCCAGCAGTTACATGGGGGAAGCTTTCTTT
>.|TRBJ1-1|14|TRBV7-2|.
CASSSGPVNTEAFF
TGTGCCAGCAGCTCAGGCCCGGTGAACACTGAAGCTTTCTTT